This is a list of T cell receptor beta chains from one sample in a study of sequential checkpoint blockade in melanoma. The table came from immunoSEQ multiplex PCR; TCRdb's copy has only in-frame clones and leaves some out. The sample yields 12,000 or so clones, about 79% seen once. The sequences come from CD8+ T cells sorted from blood (inferred from file names), collected from a patient given nivolumab and ipilimumab in sequence. These receptors all come from a human donor with melanoma. Both conserved end residues are part of each CDR3. The D gene is left open where the match is weak. Clone size appears in some rows only: once, few, many, or a class for an expanded clone.

D,J,V,size,CDR3,DNA
NA,TRBJ2-7,TRBV5-6,NA,CASSSPLAAYEQYF,TGTGCCAGCAGCTCCCCCCTAGCCGCCTACGAGCAGTACTTC
TRBD1,TRBJ2-7,TRBV2,NA,CASSEAVGQWYEQYF,TGTGCCAGCAGTGAAGCGGTGGGACAGTGGTACGAGCAGTACTTC
NA,TRBJ2-5,TRBV7-6,NA,CASSLVGAPTQYF,TGTGCCAGCAGCTTAGTGGGGGCGCCTACCCAGTACTTC
NA,TRBJ1-3,TRBV18,few,CASSPEEDGNTIYF,TGTGCCAGCTCACCGGAGGAAGATGGAAACACCATATATTTT
NA,TRBJ1-5,TRBV28,few,CASSFIGGGNQPQHF,TGTGCCAGCAGTTTCATCGGCGGGGGTAATCAGCCCCAGCATTTT
NA,TRBJ1-2,TRBV27,NA,CASSLSPPDSYLSFNYGYTF,TGTGCCAGCAGTTTATCCCCCCCCGACAGTTACTTATCCTTTAACTATGGCTACACCTTC
NA,TRBJ2-1,TRBV6-4,NA,CASSDDFPALNEQFF,TGTGCCAGCAGTGACGACTTTCCGGCCCTCAATGAGCAGTTCTTC
NA,TRBJ1-2,TRBV5-3,NA,CARSPSDSLGRSNYGYTF,TGTGCCAGAAGCCCTAGCGACAGCCTAGGTCGTTCTAACTATGGCTACACCTTC
NA,TRBJ1-1,TRBV9,NA,CASSSPPGNTEAFF,TGTGCCAGCAGCTCCCCCCCAGGGAACACTGAAGCTTTCTTT
NA,TRBJ2-3,TRBV6-4,NA,CASSDGSHTDTQYF,TGTGCCAGCAGTGACGGTAGCCACACAGATACGCAGTATTTT
TRBD1,TRBJ1-4,TRBV7-8,NA,CASRKTGETNEKLFF,TGTGCCAGCAGGAAAACAGGGGAAACTAATGAAAAACTGTTTTTT
NA,TRBJ1-3,TRBV30,NA,CAWSKGDGNTIYF,TGTGCCTGGAGTAAGGGGGATGGAAACACCATATATTTT
TRBD1,TRBJ1-1,TRBV2,NA,CASSEAAGTGLNTEAFF,TGTGCCAGCAGTGAAGCGGCGGGGACAGGTTTGAACACTGAAGCTTTCTTT
NA,TRBJ2-1,TRBV4-1,NA,CASSQDEASYNEQFF,TGCGCCAGCAGCCAAGATGAGGCCTCCTACAATGAGCAGTTCTTC
NA,TRBJ2-7,TRBV27,NA,CASSLSRSYEQYF,TGTGCCAGCAGTTTATCCCGTTCCTACGAGCAGTACTTC
TRBD1,TRBJ2-7,TRBV28,once,CASSLERDRGYYEQYF,TGTGCCAGCAGTTTGGAAAGGGACAGGGGATACTACGAGCAGTACTTC
NA,TRBJ2-7,TRBV28,NA,CASSQQGNEQYF,TGTGCCAGCAGTCAACAGGGAAACGAGCAGTACTTC
TRBD1,TRBJ2-7,TRBV6-6,NA,CASSYGTASSYEQYF,TGTGCCAGCAGTTACGGGACAGCAAGCTCCTACGAGCAGTACTTC
TRBD2,TRBJ2-1,TRBV19,NA,CASCGGALNEQFF,TGTGCCAGTTGCGGGGGGGCCCTGAATGAGCAGTTCTTC
TRBD1,TRBJ2-5,TRBV9,NA,CASSVGTGLETQYF,TGTGCCAGCAGCGTAGGGACAGGGCTAGAGACCCAGTACTTC
TRBD1,TRBJ2-2,TRBV6-6,NA,CASSYSQGAGELFF,TGTGCCAGCAGTTACTCACAGGGGGCCGGGGAGCTGTTTTTT
NA,TRBJ1-1,TRBV19,NA,CASSIGGRLNTEAFF,TGTGCCAGTAGTATAGGTGGCAGGCTGAACACTGAAGCTTTCTTT
TRBD2,TRBJ2-1,TRBV4-1,NA,CASSQVEAGGRNEQFF,TGCGCCAGCAGCCAAGTTGAAGCGGGAGGGCGTAATGAGCAGTTCTTC
NA,TRBJ2-7,TRBV7-9,once,CASSLAGEDYEQYF,TGTGCCAGCAGCTTAGCGGGGGAGGACTACGAGCAGTACTTC
TRBD2,TRBJ2-3,TRBV13,NA,CASSSGTSEEDTQYF,TGTGCCAGCAGCTCAGGGACTAGCGAGGAAGATACGCAGTATTTT
NA,TRBJ1-2,TRBV5-4,NA,CASSFRGSNYGYTF,TGTGCCAGCAGCTTCAGAGGTTCTAACTATGGCTACACCTTC
TRBD1,TRBJ2-6,TRBV15,NA,CATSGPGQGSGANVLTF,TGTGCCACCAGCGGTCCGGGACAGGGCTCCGGGGCCAACGTCCTGACTTTC
TRBD2,TRBJ2-2,TRBV18,few,CASSLEGTTYRGNTGELFF,TGTGCCAGCTCACTGGAAGGGACTACCTACCGAGGGAACACCGGGGAGCTGTTTTTT
TRBD1,TRBJ1-3,TRBV28,few,CASSPTGGSGNTIYF,TGTGCCAGCAGTCCGACAGGGGGCTCTGGAAACACCATATATTTT
TRBD2,TRBJ2-1,TRBV28,NA,CASSSSGGALYNEQFF,TGTGCCAGCAGTTCTAGCGGGGGGGCTCTCTACAATGAGCAGTTCTTC
NA,TRBJ2-7,TRBV10-2,NA,CASSEDRNYEQYF,TGCGCCAGCAGTGAGGACAGGAATTACGAGCAGTACTTC
NA,TRBJ1-5,TRBV6-1,NA,CASSETDTFSNQPQHF,TGTGCCAGCAGTGAAACCGACACGTTTAGCAATCAGCCCCAGCATTTT
NA,TRBJ1-4,TRBV5-1,NA,CASSRLGGESEKLFF,TGCGCCAGCAGCCGCCTGGGGGGGGAGAGTGAAAAACTGTTTTTT
NA,TRBJ1-1,TRBV15,NA,CATSRVREGYTEAFF,TGTGCCACCAGCAGAGTAAGGGAGGGGTACACTGAAGCTTTCTTT
NA,TRBJ2-1,TRBV4-1,NA,CASSQDPHTNEQFF,TGCGCCAGCAGCCAAGATCCCCACACAAATGAGCAGTTCTTC
TRBD2,TRBJ2-1,TRBV27,NA,CASKIAGGGSYNEQFF,TGTGCCAGCAAAATAGCGGGAGGGGGCTCCTACAATGAGCAGTTCTTC
NA,TRBJ1-1,TRBV4-1,NA,CASSQGSGGNQGEAFF,TGCGCCAGCAGCCAAGGGAGTGGGGGGAATCAGGGTGAAGCTTTCTTT
NA,TRBJ2-7,TRBV6-1,NA,CATLEDGYEQYF,TGTGCCACGCTCGAGGATGGCTACGAGCAGTACTTC
NA,TRBJ1-2,TRBV7-9,NA,CASSLQPWGFYGYTF,TGTGCCAGCAGCCTCCAGCCCTGGGGCTTCTATGGCTACACCTTC
TRBD1,TRBJ2-7,TRBV13,NA,CASSSLGTESHEQYF,TGTGCCAGCAGCTCTCTCGGGACAGAGTCCCACGAGCAGTACTTC
NA,TRBJ1-2,TRBV6-8,NA,CASSARGKGTF,TGTGCCAGCAGTGCCAGGGGAAAGGGAACCTTC
TRBD2,TRBJ2-7,TRBV7-2,NA,CASSPWTSSYEQYF,TGTGCCAGCAGCCCCTGGACTAGCTCCTACGAGCAGTACTTC
NA,TRBJ2-7,TRBV6-1,few,CASSTGLRYEQYF,TGTGCCAGCAGTACCGGACTCCGCTACGAGCAGTACTTC